These 20 T cell receptor beta chains came from one sample sequenced in a study of cytomegalovirus exposure and HLA in healthy donors (dated 2017 in TCRdb). The library came from the immunoSEQ multiplex PCR assay. This is the immuneACCESS table as TCRdb keeps it, with only in-frame sequences that have V and J called. A part of the clones is gone; compared with another copy, unresolved V genes explain less than half, and the rest is unexplained. Counted in this sample were 82,000 or so clones; approximately 93% of them appeared once. The ten largest clonotypes hold roughly 0.74% of the sample. The sample taken for sequencing was PBMCs. The receptors were sampled from a man aged 18 to 29 in good health and CMV-seronegative.

The genes are TRBV9 and TRBJ2-3, with D tentatively TRBD1 (5 bases). The germline CDR1 and CDR2 sequences are SGDLS and YYNGEE. This CDR3 has 16 amino acids. Trimming removed 3 bases from V and 2 bases from J, with 16 bases in between. Here the CDR3 DNA reads TGTGCCAGCAGCGGGGGCCCACCGTCCCACACAGATACGCAGTATTTT. Protein sequence: CASSGGPPSHTDTQYF.

The V call is TRBV19, the J call TRBJ1-4; D ambiguous. The ends were cut back, 5 bases at V and 7 bases at J, with 8 bases in the middle. This CDR3 contains 12 residues. Germline loops: CDR1 LNHDA, CDR2 SQIVND (reference sequence). The CDR3 is CASSSTREKLFF. The CDR3 DNA follows: TGTGCCAGTAGTTCTACTCGTGAAAAACTGTTTTTT. The variable domain in full, with the rest retrieved from reference TRBV19 and TRBJ1-4, is DGGITQSPKYLFRKEGQNVTLSCEQNLNHDAMYWYRQDPGQGLRLIYYSQIVNDFQKGDIAEGYSVSREKKESFPLTVTSAQKNPTAFYLCASSSTREKLFFGSGTQLSVL.

The chain recombines TRBV5-6 with TRBJ1-1; D may be TRBD1 (6 bases). The CDR3 is 15 residues long. Germline CDR1 and CDR2: SGHDT and YYEEEE. V lost 1 base, J lost 1 base, and 11 bases lay in between. This CDR3 reads CASSLYGQPNTEAFF. As DNA, the CDR3 is TGTGCCAGCAGCTTGTACGGACAGCCGAACACTGAAGCTTTCTTT.

The chain employs TRBV6-1 and TRBJ2-3; TRBD2 agrees at 7 bases. This CDR3 comprises 14 residues. CDR1 and CDR2 from the germline V gene are MNHNS and SASEGT. The trim removed 8 bases at V and 5 bases at J, leaving 10 bases unmatched. The chain's CDR3 is CASGPSPGGDTQYF. CDR3 sequence (DNA): TGTGCCAGCGGCCCTAGCCCGGGGGGAGATACGCAGTATTTT.

The genes are TRBV5-3 and TRBJ2-1, with 11 bases lining up with TRBD2. TRBV5-3 is flagged as an ORF with uncertain function. V lost 2 bases and J lost 3; bases outside the gene matches: 4. CDR3 size: 16 residues. As DNA, the CDR3 is TGTGCCAGAAGCTTAGTACTAGCGGGGGACTACAATGAGCAGTTCTTC. It specifies CARSLVLAGDYNEQFF.

The chain uses TRBV5-4 and TRBJ2-5, with D perhaps TRBD1 (5 bases). Trimming shortened V by 7 bases and J by 3 bases, and 16 bases separated the two germline ends. CDR1 is SGHNT and CDR2 is YYREEE in the germline V gene (reference sequence). CDR3 size: 14 residues. The CDR3 nucleotides read TGTGCCAGCGGACGAACAGGAGAAAAAGAGACCCAGTACTTC. As protein: CASGRTGEKETQYF. Supplemented by reference TRBV5-4 and TRBJ2-5, the full variable domain reads ETGVTQSPTHLIKTRGQQVTLRCSSQSGHNTVSWYQQALGQGPQFIFQYYREEENGRGNFPPRFSGLQFPNYSSELNVNALELDDSALYLCASGRTGEKETQYFGPGTRLLVL.

The chain couples TRBV29-1 to TRBJ2-2, with D tentatively TRBD1 (5 bases). CDR3 length: 14 residues. V lost 7 bases and J lost 2, with 14 bases in between. Germline loops: CDR1 SQVTM, CDR2 ANQGSEA. CDR3 loop: CSARGRTNTGELFF. CDR3 nucleotide sequence: TGCAGCGCGCGAGGACGGACAAACACCGGGGAGCTGTTTTTT.

V is TRBV7-9 and J is TRBJ2-2; maybe TRBD1 (6 bases). Germline CDR1 and CDR2: SEHNR and FQNEAQ (reference sequence). The CDR3 contains 16 residues. V lost 7 bases to trimming and J lost 0 bases, with 15 bases between them. The CDR3 spells CASNQEDRSNTGELFF. In DNA form, the CDR3 reads TGTGCCAGCAACCAGGAGGACAGATCGAACACCGGGGAGCTGTTTTTT.

The J gene is TRBJ1-5, the V gene TRBV30; D not certain. Germline V gene sequence: CDR1 GTSNPN, CDR2 SVGIG (reference sequence). CDR3 size: 12 residues. With 4 bases removed from V and 7 bases from J, the gap between germline ends came to 11 bases. CDR3 in DNA: TGTGCCTGGAAGCGGGTTGGACAGCCCCAGCATTTT. Translated: CAWKRVGQPQHF.

The chain recombines TRBV5-8 with TRBJ2-7; D is possibly TRBD2 (6 bases). Germline V gene data show CDR1 as SGHTS and CDR2 as YDEGEE. V lost 0 bases to trimming and J lost 0 bases, with 10 bases between them. CDR3 length equals 15 residues. The CDR3 sequence is CASSLGQGLSYEQYF. The CDR3 DNA sequence: TGTGCCAGCAGCTTGGGCCAGGGACTCTCCTACGAGCAGTACTTC. Filled out from reference TRBV5-8 and TRBJ2-7, the complete variable domain reads EAGVTQSPTHLIKTRGQQATLRCSPISGHTSVYWYQQALGLGLQFLLWYDEGEERNRGNFPPRFSGRQFPNYSSELNVNALELEDSALYLCASSLGQGLSYEQYFGPGTRLTVT.

The chain uses TRBV5-4 and TRBJ1-3; unclear D gene. The CDR3 is 14 residues long. CDR1 and CDR2 (germline): SGHNT, YYREEE (reference sequence). V dropped 3 bases and J dropped 2 bases, with 9 bases sitting between them. The DNA of the CDR3 is TGTGCCAGCAGCTCGGAGTTTACTGGAAACACCATATATTTT. Amino acids: CASSSEFTGNTIYF.

The CDR3 loop reads CASSITPGQGYEQYF. The DNA for the CDR3 is TGTGCCAGTAGTATCACCCCGGGACAGGGCTACGAGCAGTACTTC. This chain links TRBV19 with TRBJ2-7, with 9 bases fitting TRBD1. CDR1 LNHDA and CDR2 SQIVND come from the germline V gene (reference sequence). The CDR3 has 15 residues. J gave up 3 bases and V 3 bases, and 6 bases lay outside the gene matches.

The gene calls are TRBV2 and TRBJ1-5; a possible D gene is TRBD1 (6 bases). The CDR3 covers 15 residues. Germline CDR1 reads SNHLY; CDR2 reads FYNNEI. V gave up 1 base and J gave up 4 bases, with 11 bases separating them. CDR3 in amino acids: CASSEGGGRNQPQHF. CDR3 in DNA: TGTGCCAGCAGTGAAGGAGGGGGTAGGAATCAGCCCCAGCATTTT. The full variable domain, in which reference TRBV2 and TRBJ1-5 provide the parts outside the CDR3, is EPEVTQTPSHQVTQMGQEVILRCVPISNHLYFYWYRQILGQKVEFLVSFYNNEISEKSEIFDDQFSVERPDGSNFTLKIRSTKLEDSAMYFCASSEGGGRNQPQHFGDGTRLSIL.

This chain connects TRBV7-8 to TRBJ1-2; D is unresolved. Germline V gene sequence: CDR1 SGHVS, CDR2 FQNEAQ. V was cut by 4 bases and J by 8 bases, with 14 bases left in between. The CDR3 length is 13 residues. This CDR3 is CASSSFRRAGYTF. The DNA of the CDR3 is TGTGCCAGCAGCTCCTTTCGGCGGGCCGGCTACACCTTC.

The V and J genes are TRBV11-3 and TRBJ2-7; TRBD2 is a possible D gene (7 bases). Germline values: CDR1 SGHNT, CDR2 YENEEA. This CDR3 contains 15 residues. Trimming shortened V by 1 base and J by 4 bases, and 14 bases separated the two germline ends. CDR3 loop: CASSLGGGVGYEQYF. The CDR3 nucleotides read TGTGCCAGCAGCTTAGGGGGGGGCGTTGGTTACGAGCAGTACTTC.

This clone was counted once. CDR3 sequence reads: CASSFLLGEARETQYF. CDR3 in DNA: TGTGCCAGCAGCTTCCTGTTAGGGGAGGCTAGGGAGACCCAGTACTTC. The V call is TRBV5-5, the J call TRBJ2-5, with a possible D match to TRBD2 (6 bases). The CDR3 is 16 amino acids. Between the trimmed V and J ends, which lost 2 bases and 5 bases, there was a span of 19 bases. Germline assignment: CDR1 SGHKS and CDR2 YYEKEE (reference sequence).

The chain combines TRBV29-1 with TRBJ1-2; 8 nucleotides align to TRBD1. Germline values: CDR1 SQVTM, CDR2 ANQGSEA. CDR3 length equals 14 residues. Losses at the gene ends were 6 bases for V and 3 bases for J; bases not matched to a gene: 9. The CDR3 loop is CSVQGQGAYYGYTF. Written as DNA, the CDR3 is TGCAGCGTCCAAGGACAGGGAGCTTACTATGGCTACACCTTC.

This chain links TRBV5-8 with TRBJ1-2; D call uncertain. V shed 2 bases and J shed 4 bases, with 15 bases lying between them. The CDR3 sequence is 15 residues long. Germline V gene data show CDR1 as SGHTS and CDR2 as YDEGEE. CDR3 nucleotide sequence: TGTGCCAGCAGCTTTTCATTAAATGGCCCCTATGGCTACACCTTC. It yields the protein CASSFSLNGPYGYTF. Together with reference TRBV5-8 and TRBJ1-2, the CDR3 gives the full variable domain: EAGVTQSPTHLIKTRGQQATLRCSPISGHTSVYWYQQALGLGLQFLLWYDEGEERNRGNFPPRFSGRQFPNYSSELNVNALELEDSALYLCASSFSLNGPYGYTFGSGTRLTVV.

V is TRBV19 and J is TRBJ2-2; a weak D match, TRBD1 (6 bases). The ends were cut back, 4 bases at V and 0 bases at J, with 12 bases in the middle. Germline V gene data show CDR1 as LNHDA and CDR2 as SQIVND (reference sequence). This CDR3 region has 16 residues. DNA of the CDR3: TGTGCCAGTAGTACCCCGACAGGTACGAACACCGGGGAGCTGTTTTTT. Its translation: CASSTPTGTNTGELFF.

The chain combines TRBV19 with TRBJ1-5; 9 bases fit TRBD1. Germline CDR1 and CDR2: LNHDA and SQIVND (reference sequence). The CDR3 has 17 amino acids. J was trimmed by 1 base and V by 3 bases; bases with no gene match: 7. CDR3 amino acids: CASSIVTGGRSNQPQHF. DNA of the CDR3: TGTGCCAGTAGTATTGTGACAGGGGGACGGAGCAATCAGCCCCAGCATTTT. The full variable domain, completed using reference TRBV19 and TRBJ1-5, is DGGITQSPKYLFRKEGQNVTLSCEQNLNHDAMYWYRQDPGQGLRLIYYSQIVNDFQKGDIAEGYSVSREKKESFPLTVTSAQKNPTAFYLCASSIVTGGRSNQPQHFGDGTRLSIL.